The 4 T cell receptor beta chains reported below all come from one sample, sequenced in a study of shared clonotypes between healthy human individuals. Clones were sequenced by immunoSEQ multiplex PCR, and TCRdb holds only the in-frame ones, with some missing. Of 650,000 to 700,000 clones in the sample, less than 95% were seen once. The sample taken for sequencing was memory CD8+ T cells from PBMCs. Subset: CD45RO+ cells pooled with CCR7-negative TemRA cells. The source of these receptors is a man between 18 and 35 years old in good health. Some clones in this sample may be carry-over from other donors' samples.

The chain joins TRBV25-1 to TRBJ2-7; D ambiguous. CDR3 size: 12 residues. The V end was cut by 6 bases, the J end by 0 bases, with 6 bases between. Germline V lookup: CDR1 MGHDK, CDR2 SYGVNS. CDR3 amino acids: CASRGRSYEQYF. CDR3 DNA: TGTGCCAGCAGGGGCCGCTCCTACGAGCAGTACTTC.

This chain links TRBV7-9 with TRBJ2-5, with 10 bases aligning to TRBD1. With V trimmed by 5 bases and J by 4 bases, 4 bases remained unmatched. Germline loops: CDR1 SEHNR, CDR2 FQNEAQ (reference sequence). CDR3 length equals 14 residues. Here the CDR3 DNA reads TGTGCCAGCAGCCCTAGACAGGGGGCAGAGACCCAGTACTTC. The encoded protein is CASSPRQGAETQYF.

The V call is TRBV5-1, the J call TRBJ1-1; the D is unclear. The V gene's germline CDR1 is SGHRS and CDR2 YFSETQ. With 3 bases removed from V and 4 bases from J, the gap between germline ends came to 16 bases. The CDR3 extends over 15 amino acids. CDR3 in DNA: TGCGCCAGCAGCTCCCGGATCTCTGGGAGCACTGAAGCTTTCTTT. Its protein product is CASSSRISGSTEAFF.

The V gene is TRBV5-5, the J gene TRBJ2-7, with D maybe TRBD1 (5 bases). Germline loops: CDR1 SGHKS, CDR2 YYEKEE (reference sequence). The CDR3 consists of 16 residues. The ends were cut back, 5 bases at V and 2 bases at J, with 20 bases in the middle. The CDR3 region has the DNA TGTGCCAGCAGTTCAAGCAGCAGGGCCCTGACCTACGAGCAGTACTTC. Its translation: CASSSSSRALTYEQYF.